Listed below are T cell receptor beta chains from one sample, sequenced in a study of shared clonotypes between healthy human individuals. The data were produced by immunoSEQ multiplex PCR, yet TCRdb's version contains in-frame clones alone and is incomplete. The sample shows about 690,000 clones, roughly 87% of them seen only once. What was sequenced was memory CD8+ T cells from PBMCs. The receptors were sampled from a man younger than 35 in good health. Some clones in this sample may be carry-over from other donors' samples. Each CDR3 is given with its conserved first and last residue.

J: TRBJ2-6
V: TRBV9
CDR3: CASSVHRESGANVLTF

J: TRBJ1-2
V: TRBV7-2
CDR3: CASSPGRQNYGYTF

J: TRBJ1-1
V: TRBV7-3
CDR3: CASSFPPNTEAFF

J: TRBJ1-1
V: TRBV20-1
CDR3: CSAGGVTEAFF

J: TRBJ1-6
V: TRBV4-3
CDR3: CASSQDGTEASPLHF

J: TRBJ2-2
V: TRBV7-6
CDR3: CASTPLLIAGPNTGELFF

J: TRBJ2-3
V: TRBV15
CDR3: CATSRVRTPSTDTQYF

J: TRBJ1-5
V: TRBV2
CDR3: CASTRWGPGDSNQPQHF

J: TRBJ2-7
V: TRBV2
CDR3: CASSRDLAPSSYEQYF

J: TRBJ2-2
V: TRBV7-9
CDR3: CASSLFSGSSYTGELFF

J: TRBJ1-5
V: TRBV6-5
CDR3: CASSPWTDSNQPQHF

J: TRBJ1-2
V: TRBV7-9
CDR3: CASSLWNNEGGYTF

J: TRBJ2-7
V: TRBV27
CDR3: CASRSSRRLYEQYF

J: TRBJ1-2
V: TRBV29-1
CDR3: CSVEGRGNQSVGYTF

J: TRBJ2-5
V: TRBV6-5
CDR3: CASTLGTEGETQYF

J: TRBJ1-1
V: TRBV27
CDR3: CASSLVGDTEAFF

J: TRBJ2-5
V: TRBV19
CDR3: CASSPLDRGNKKYQETQYF

J: TRBJ1-2
V: TRBV7-8
CDR3: CASSLEAPGGFNYGYTF

J: TRBJ1-1
V: TRBV9
CDR3: CASSGMGSTEAFF

J: TRBJ2-7
V: TRBV5-4
CDR3: CASSYRATYEQYF

J: TRBJ2-7
V: TRBV27
CDR3: CASSLSGGTYEQYF

J: TRBJ2-5
V: TRBV2
CDR3: CASSDKGHLLETQYF

J: TRBJ1-4
V: TRBV7-2
CDR3: CASSLRRGLNEKLFF

J: TRBJ1-2
V: TRBV4-3
CDR3: CASSQEGTGFYGYTF

J: TRBJ1-1
V: TRBV7-9
CDR3: CASSTRDGWTEAFF

J: TRBJ2-7
V: TRBV14
CDR3: CASSPRMTYEQYF

J: TRBJ1-1
V: TRBV5-5
CDR3: CASSSRDRVGAFF

J: TRBJ1-2
V: TRBV5-1
CDR3: CASSPGNSPGYTF

J: TRBJ1-3
V: TRBV5-4
CDR3: CASSYIGGASGNTIYF

J: TRBJ2-3
V: TRBV11-2
CDR3: CASSLDGIEPDTQYF

J: TRBJ2-3
V: TRBV27
CDR3: CASSNAEDRFSTDTQYF

J: TRBJ2-1
V: TRBV11-2
CDR3: CASSLGGGLYEQFF